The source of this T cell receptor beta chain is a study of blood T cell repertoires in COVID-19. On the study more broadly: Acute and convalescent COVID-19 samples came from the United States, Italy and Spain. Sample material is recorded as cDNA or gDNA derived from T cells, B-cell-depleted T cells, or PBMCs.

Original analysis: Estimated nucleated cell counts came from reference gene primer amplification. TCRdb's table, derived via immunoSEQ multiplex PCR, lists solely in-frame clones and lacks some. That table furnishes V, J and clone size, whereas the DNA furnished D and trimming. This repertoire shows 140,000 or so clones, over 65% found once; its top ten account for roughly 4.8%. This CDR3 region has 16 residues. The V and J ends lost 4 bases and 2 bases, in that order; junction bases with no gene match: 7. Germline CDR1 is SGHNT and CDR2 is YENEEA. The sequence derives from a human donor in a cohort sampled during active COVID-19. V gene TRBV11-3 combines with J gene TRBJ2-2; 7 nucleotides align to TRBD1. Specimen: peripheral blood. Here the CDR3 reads CASSSRQGRNTGELFF. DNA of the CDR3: TGTGCCAGCAGCTCCCGACAGGGTCGAAACACCGGGGAGCTGTTTTTT.